These T cell receptor beta chains were read from a single sample in a study of T cells in Graves' hyperthyroidism and ophthalmopathy. TCRdb re-derived calls from the multiplex PCR reads in MiXCR, one entry per CDR3 protein. The data show over 250,000 distinct CDR3 sequences, less than 30% seen once. Sequencing used blood. Receptors were obtained from a man in his forties with Graves' hyperthyroidism that later progressed to Graves' ophthalmopathy. CDR3s include the opening cysteine and the closing phenylalanine or tryptophan. The D gene is left open where the match is weak. Only part of the rows carry a size: once, few, many, or a class if the clone is expanded.

TRBJ1-6,TRBV6-5,.,.,CASSWGDYNSPLHF,TGTGCCAGCAGTTGGGGGGATTATAATTCACCCCTCCACTTT
TRBJ1-1,TRBV30,many,TRBD1,CAWSEDRGREAFF,TGTGCCTGGAGTGAGGACAGGGGCCGTGAAGCTTTCTTT
TRBJ2-5,TRBV5-1,many,.,CASSPGQVETQYF,TGCGCCAGCAGCCCCGGGCAAGTGGAGACCCAGTACTTC
TRBJ2-5,TRBV6-1,.,TRBD2,CASSARSGGAGETQYF,TGTGCCAGCAGTGCCCGGAGCGGGGGGGCTGGGGAGACCCAGTACTTC
TRBJ2-3,TRBV6-1,many,.,CASSETGVPDTQYF,TGTGCCAGCAGTGAGACGGGAGTCCCAGATACGCAGTATTTT
TRBJ2-7,TRBV4-1,many,TRBD1,CASSQGTGQVSSYEQYF,TGCGCCAGCAGCCAAGGCACCGGACAGGTGAGCTCCTACGAGCAGTACTTC
TRBJ1-5,TRBV19,many,TRBD1,CASSADRVYQPQHF,TGTGCCAGTAGTGCGGACAGGGTTTATCAGCCCCAGCATTTT
TRBJ2-5,TRBV20-1,few,.,CSASSLAAETQYF,TGCAGTGCTAGTTCACTTGCGGCGGAGACCCAGTACTTC
TRBJ2-5,TRBV2,many,.,CASSPGARPRDETQYF,TGTGCCAGCAGTCCGGGGGCTAGGCCTAGGGATGAGACCCAGTACTTC
TRBJ2-2,TRBV11-3,few,TRBD1,CASSHPIRGTGELFF,TGTGCCAGCAGTCACCCGATCAGGGGGACCGGGGAGCTGTTTTTT
TRBJ1-3,TRBV6-5,many,TRBD1,CASSRDRVAGNTIYF,TGTGCCAGCAGTCGGGACAGGGTCGCCGGAAACACCATATATTTT
TRBJ2-5,TRBV7-9,many,TRBD1,CASRSTGVETQYF,TGTGCCAGCAGATCGACAGGGGTGGAGACCCAGTACTTC
TRBJ1-2,TRBV6-2/TRBV6-3,many,.,CASSLGDGYTF,TGTGCCAGCAGTTTGGGGGATGGCTACACCTTC
TRBJ1-1,TRBV18,.,.,CASSGINTEAFF,TGTGCCAGCTCCGGGATAAACACTGAAGCTTTCTTT
TRBJ1-2,TRBV6-2/TRBV6-3,.,.,CASSSQGPRGSGYTF,TGTGCCAGCAGTTCTCAGGGGCCGCGTGGTTCTGGCTACACCTTC
TRBJ1-1,TRBV12-3/TRBV12-4,.,TRBD1,CASSADREHAFF,TGTGCCAGCAGTGCGGACAGGGAGCATGCTTTCTTT
TRBJ2-2,TRBV27,many,.,CASRTLQSTGELFF,TGTGCCAGCAGAACACTTCAAAGCACCGGGGAGCTGTTTTTT
TRBJ2-7,TRBV6-5,many,TRBD2,CASDTRSSGSYEQYF,TGTGCCAGCGACACTCGTAGTAGCGGGAGTTACGAGCAGTACTTC
TRBJ2-5,TRBV20-1,many,.,CSARDGGTRETQYF,TGCAGTGCTAGAGATGGGGGGACAAGAGAGACCCAGTACTTC
TRBJ2-5,TRBV29-1,many,.,CSVEVAGRETQYF,TGCAGCGTTGAAGTTGCAGGGAGGGAGACCCAGTACTTC
TRBJ2-5,TRBV12-3/TRBV12-4,few,.,CASSFPDRDQETQYF,TGTGCCAGCAGTTTCCCAGACCGAGACCAAGAGACCCAGTACTTC
TRBJ2-7,TRBV19,.,TRBD1,CASSIAGGAAYEQYF,TGTGCCAGTAGTATAGCAGGGGGCGCCGCCTACGAGCAGTACTTC
TRBJ2-7,TRBV7-9,few,.,CASSLTIGHSEQYF,TGTGCCAGCAGTCTGACGATTGGGCACTCCGAGCAGTACTTC
TRBJ1-1,TRBV28,.,.,CASSLGGQKAFF,TGTGCCAGCAGTTTAGGGGGGCAAAAAGCTTTCTTT
TRBJ1-1,TRBV5-1,many,.,CASSLDPGLGTEAFF,TGCGCCAGCAGCTTGGATCCGGGGCTAGGCACTGAAGCTTTCTTT
TRBJ2-2,TRBV20-1,many,.,CSARDRVGNTGELFF,TGCAGTGCTAGAGATCGTGTAGGGAACACCGGGGAGCTGTTTTTT
TRBJ2-2,TRBV30,many,.,CAWVRQPNTGELFF,TGTGCCTGGGTTCGACAGCCGAACACCGGGGAGCTGTTTTTT
TRBJ2-5,TRBV3-1,many,TRBD2,CASSPYYRLAPGQTQYF,TGTGCCAGCAGCCCATATTACAGACTAGCACCGGGGCAGACCCAGTACTTC
TRBJ1-5,TRBV5-1,many,.,CASSLGLGGSNQPQHF,TGCGCCAGCAGCCTGGGGCTTGGGGGAAGCAATCAGCCCCAGCATTTT
TRBJ1-1,TRBV6-2/TRBV6-3,.,TRBD1,CASRQDRGPYTEAFF,TGTGCCAGCAGGCAAGACAGGGGGCCTTACACTGAAGCTTTCTTT
TRBJ1-1,TRBV7-9,many,.,CASSFGSGDTEAFF,TGTGCCAGCAGCTTCGGGAGCGGCGACACTGAAGCTTTCTTT
TRBJ1-2,TRBV28,.,.,CASSFQQYGYTF,TGTGCCAGCAGTTTTCAGCAATATGGCTACACCTTC
TRBJ2-7,TRBV6-5,.,TRBD1,CASSYATGQKQYEQYF,TGTGCCAGCAGTTACGCCACGGGACAGAAACAATACGAGCAGTACTTC
TRBJ2-7,TRBV5-1,many,.,CASSFATGPEQYF,TGCGCCAGCAGCTTCGCGACAGGTCCCGAGCAGTACTTC
TRBJ2-2,TRBV2,many,TRBD1,CASSAGQGRTGELFF,TGTGCCAGCAGTGCAGGACAGGGAAGAACCGGGGAGCTGTTTTTT
TRBJ2-7,TRBV20-1,few,.,CSAPNSFSYEQYF,TGCAGTGCCCCGAACTCGTTCTCCTACGAGCAGTACTTC
TRBJ1-3,TRBV20-1,many,.,CSAPVGTSGNTIYF,TGCAGTGCACCCGTCGGGACATCTGGAAACACCATATATTTT
TRBJ1-2,TRBV18,.,TRBD1,CASSSGTDLYGYTF,TGTGCCAGCTCGTCCGGGACAGACTTATATGGCTACACCTTC
TRBJ1-1,TRBV2,many,.,CASSELSTEAFF,TGTGCCAGCAGTGAACTCTCCACTGAAGCTTTCTTT
TRBJ1-2,TRBV7-2,.,.,CASTPRWIHGYTF,TGTGCCAGCACCCCCCGGTGGATCCATGGCTACACCTTC
TRBJ2-7,TRBV20-1,.,TRBD2,CSARGLAGPTYEQYF,TGCAGTGCGAGGGGACTAGCGGGACCAACCTACGAGCAGTACTTC
TRBJ1-1,TRBV18,many,.,CASSQKRTGDTEAFF,TGTGCCAGCTCCCAAAAGAGGACGGGAGACACTGAAGCTTTCTTT
TRBJ1-5,TRBV19,many,TRBD1,CASRYNRDSNQPQHF,TGTGCCAGTAGATACAACCGGGACAGTAATCAGCCCCAGCATTTT
TRBJ1-2,TRBV27,many,TRBD1,CASSFKGQGARGYTF,TGTGCCAGCAGCTTCAAGGGACAGGGGGCTAGGGGCTACACCTTC
TRBJ1-1,TRBV27,many,.,CASRTQGYTEAFF,TGTGCCAGCAGGACCCAGGGGTACACTGAAGCTTTCTTT
TRBJ2-5,TRBV19,.,TRBD1,CASSTRRTRQGSKETQYF,TGTGCCAGTAGTACCCGACGTACGAGACAGGGATCAAAAGAGACCCAGTACTTC
TRBJ1-5,TRBV20-1,many,.,CSAAIYGRMDEPQHF,TGCAGTGCTGCGATCTACGGACGGATGGATGAGCCCCAGCATTTT
TRBJ2-7,TRBV24-1,many,.,CATARPGVSEQYF,TGTGCCACCGCCAGGCCGGGGGTCTCCGAGCAGTACTTC
TRBJ1-1,TRBV7-9,many,.,CASSVIGTRQNTEAFF,TGTGCCAGCAGCGTAATAGGTACGCGACAGAACACTGAAGCTTTCTTT
TRBJ2-7,TRBV12-3/TRBV12-4,many,TRBD2,CASSSTSGRAGYEQYF,TGTGCCAGCAGTTCAACTAGCGGGAGGGCCGGTTACGAGCAGTACTTC
TRBJ2-2,TRBV5-1,many,TRBD1,CASSLPGGDTGELFF,TGCGCCAGCAGCCTACCAGGGGGCGACACCGGGGAGCTGTTTTTT
TRBJ2-5,TRBV28,few,TRBD1,CAGRRQGAGFETQYF,TGTGCCGGTAGAAGACAGGGGGCAGGGTTCGAGACCCAGTACTTC
TRBJ1-1,TRBV2,.,.,CAETGNTEAFF,TGTGCCGAAACAGGGAACACTGAAGCTTTCTTT
TRBJ1-1,TRBV20-1,.,.,CSAREGTTNKAFF,TGCAGTGCTAGAGAAGGAACTACCAATAAAGCTTTCTTT
TRBJ2-5,TRBV29-1,few,.,CSVEHPQYQETQYF,TGCAGCGTTGAACACCCCCAGTACCAAGAGACCCAGTACTTC